This TCR beta chain was identified in a study of T cell responses to AZD1222 COVID-19 vaccine. This clone has just a few counts. Antigen specificity is unknown. Study-wide findings and caveats: Targeting of unmutated variant regions was reportedly seen in nearly half of spike-specific TCRs. Clonal diversity may have been underestimated in mostly white British donors. Regions 160-218 and 743-854 held dominance among vaccine-associated CD4 TCRs, which spanned spike.

Clones were sequenced by immunoSEQ multiplex PCR, and TCRdb holds only the in-frame ones, with some missing. The sample lists more than 80,000 clones; approximately 83% were seen once. Trimming stripped 6 bases from V and 4 bases from J, with 13 bases between. CDR1 and CDR2 (germline): MNHEY, SMNVEV (reference sequence). The CDR3 consists of 14 residues. The rearrangement links TRBV27 to TRBJ1-5; D unresolved. Specimen: peripheral blood, collected 28 days after the second AZD1222 dose. The sequence came from an adult who received the AZD1222 COVID-19 vaccine. The CDR3 sequence is CASRSDARNQPQHF. The CDR3 DNA reads as TGTGCCAGCAGAAGCGATGCAAGAAATCAGCCCCAGCATTTT.